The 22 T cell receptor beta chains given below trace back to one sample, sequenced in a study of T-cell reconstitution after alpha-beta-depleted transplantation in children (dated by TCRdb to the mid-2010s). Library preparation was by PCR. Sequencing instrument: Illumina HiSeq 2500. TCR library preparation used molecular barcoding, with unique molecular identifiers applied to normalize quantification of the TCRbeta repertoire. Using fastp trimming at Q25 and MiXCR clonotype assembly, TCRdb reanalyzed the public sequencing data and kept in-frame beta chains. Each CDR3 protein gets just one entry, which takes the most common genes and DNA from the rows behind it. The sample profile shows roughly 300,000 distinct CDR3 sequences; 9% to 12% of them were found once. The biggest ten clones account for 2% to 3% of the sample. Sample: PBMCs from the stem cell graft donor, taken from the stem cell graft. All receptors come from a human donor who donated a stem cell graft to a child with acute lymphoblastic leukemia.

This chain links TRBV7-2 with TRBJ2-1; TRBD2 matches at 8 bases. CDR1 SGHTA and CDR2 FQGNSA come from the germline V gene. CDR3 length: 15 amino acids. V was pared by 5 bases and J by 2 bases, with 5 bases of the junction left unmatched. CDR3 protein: CASSAGAGAYNEQFF. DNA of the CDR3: TGTGCCAGCAGCGCCGGAGCGGGAGCCTACAATGAGCAGTTCTTC.

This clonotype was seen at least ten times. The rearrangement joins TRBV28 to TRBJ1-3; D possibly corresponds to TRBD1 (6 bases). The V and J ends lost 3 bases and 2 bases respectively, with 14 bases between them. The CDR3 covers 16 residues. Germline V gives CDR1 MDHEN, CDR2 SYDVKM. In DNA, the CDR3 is TGTGCCAGCAGTTTTCAAGGGGGGATAACTGGAAACACCATATATTTT. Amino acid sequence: CASSFQGGITGNTIYF.

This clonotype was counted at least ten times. The CDR3 reads CASRTGTGPYEQYF. CDR3 in DNA: TGTGCCAGCAGGACCGGGACAGGGCCGTACGAGCAGTACTTC. The V call is TRBV27, the J call TRBJ2-7; the match to TRBD1 covers 9 bases. CDR3 length equals 14 residues. The V segment lost 6 bases and the J segment 4 bases; nucleotides outside the gene matches: 7. The germline CDR1 and CDR2 sequences are MNHEY and SMNVEV (reference sequence).

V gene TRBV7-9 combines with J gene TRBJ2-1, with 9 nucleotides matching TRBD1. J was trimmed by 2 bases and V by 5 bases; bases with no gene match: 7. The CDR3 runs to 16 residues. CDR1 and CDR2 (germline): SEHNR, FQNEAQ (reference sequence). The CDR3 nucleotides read TGTGCCAGCAGCGTCGCCGGACAGGGGACCTACAATGAGCAGTTCTTC. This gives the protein CASSVAGQGTYNEQFF.

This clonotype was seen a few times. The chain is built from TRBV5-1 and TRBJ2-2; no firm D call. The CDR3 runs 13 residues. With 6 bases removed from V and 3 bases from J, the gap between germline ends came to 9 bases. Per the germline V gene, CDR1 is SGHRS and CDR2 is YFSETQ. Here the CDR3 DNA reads TGCGCCAGCACCACCGGAGACACCGGGGAGCTGTTTTTT. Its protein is CASTTGDTGELFF.

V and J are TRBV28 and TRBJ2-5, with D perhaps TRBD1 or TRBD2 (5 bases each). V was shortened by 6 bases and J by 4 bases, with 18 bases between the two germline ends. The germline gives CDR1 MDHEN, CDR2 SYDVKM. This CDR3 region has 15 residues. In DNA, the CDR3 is TGTGCCAGCAGGGGGAGCTTTGGGGACGGAGAGACCCAGTACTTC. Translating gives CASRGSFGDGETQYF.

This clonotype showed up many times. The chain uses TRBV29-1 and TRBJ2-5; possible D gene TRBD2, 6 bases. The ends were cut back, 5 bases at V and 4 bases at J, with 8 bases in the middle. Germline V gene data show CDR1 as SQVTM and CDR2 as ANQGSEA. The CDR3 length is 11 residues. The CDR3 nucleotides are TGCAGCGTTATGGGGGGAGAGACCCAGTACTTC. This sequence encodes CSVMGGETQYF. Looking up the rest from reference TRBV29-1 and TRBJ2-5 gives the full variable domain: SAVISQKPSRDICQRGTSLTIQCQVDSQVTMMFWYRQQPGQSLTLIATANQGSEATYESGFVIDKFPISRPNLTFSTLTVSNMSPEDSSIYLCSVMGGETQYFGPGTRLLVL.

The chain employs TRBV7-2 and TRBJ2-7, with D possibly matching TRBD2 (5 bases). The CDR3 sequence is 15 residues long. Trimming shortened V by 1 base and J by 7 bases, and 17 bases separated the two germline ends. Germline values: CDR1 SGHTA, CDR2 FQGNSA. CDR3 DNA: TGTGCCAGCAGCTTAGACCCTGAGGAAACTAGGGAGCAGTACTTC. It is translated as CASSLDPEETREQYF. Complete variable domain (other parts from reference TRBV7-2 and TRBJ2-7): GAGVSQSPSNKVTEKGKDVELRCDPISGHTALYWYRQSLGQGLEFLIYFQGNSAPDKSGLPSDRFSAERTGGSVSTLTIQRTQQEDSAVYLCASSLDPEETREQYFGPGTRLTVT.

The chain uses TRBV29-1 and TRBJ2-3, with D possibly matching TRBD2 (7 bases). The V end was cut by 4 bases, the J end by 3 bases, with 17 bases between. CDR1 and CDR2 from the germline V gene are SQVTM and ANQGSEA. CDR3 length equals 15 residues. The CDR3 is CSVGSRGAKTDTQYF. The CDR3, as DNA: TGCAGCGTTGGTAGTCGGGGGGCAAAGACAGATACGCAGTATTTT.

The CDR3 nucleotides are TGTGCCACCAGCAGAGATTCGGGCATAAGGATCGAGACCCAGTACTTC. Translation: CATSRDSGIRIETQYF. The chain uses TRBV15 and TRBJ2-5, with D hard to call. The CDR3 has 16 amino acids. The germline gives CDR1 LNHNV, CDR2 YYDKDF (reference sequence). V was pared by 0 bases and J by 5 bases, with 16 bases between.

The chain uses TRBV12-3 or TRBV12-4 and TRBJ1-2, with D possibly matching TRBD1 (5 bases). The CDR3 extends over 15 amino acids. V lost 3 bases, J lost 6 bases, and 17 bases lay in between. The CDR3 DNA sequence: TGTGCCAGCAGTTTTCTCCGGGTTCGGGACCATGGCTACACCTTC. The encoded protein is CASSFLRVRDHGYTF.

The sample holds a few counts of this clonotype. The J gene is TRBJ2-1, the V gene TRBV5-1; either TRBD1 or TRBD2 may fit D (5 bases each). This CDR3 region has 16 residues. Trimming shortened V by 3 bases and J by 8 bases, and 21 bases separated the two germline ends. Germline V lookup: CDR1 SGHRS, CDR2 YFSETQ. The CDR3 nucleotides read TGCGCCAGCAGCTCCCTGCGGGTGGTGCAGGGCGATGAGCAGTTCTTC. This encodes CASSSLRVVQGDEQFF.

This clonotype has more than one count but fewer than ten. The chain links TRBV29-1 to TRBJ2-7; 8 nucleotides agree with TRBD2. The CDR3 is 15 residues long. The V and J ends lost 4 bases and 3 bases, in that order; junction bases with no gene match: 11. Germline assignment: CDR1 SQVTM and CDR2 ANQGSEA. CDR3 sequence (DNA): TGCAGCGTTGTCCCCCGGGAGGGGCTATACTACGAGCAGTACTTC. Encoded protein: CSVVPREGLYYEQYF.

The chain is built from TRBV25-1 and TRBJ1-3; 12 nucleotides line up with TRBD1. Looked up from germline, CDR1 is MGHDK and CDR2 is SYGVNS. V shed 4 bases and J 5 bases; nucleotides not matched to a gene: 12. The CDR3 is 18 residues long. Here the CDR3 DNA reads TGTGCCAGCAGTGGCGGGGGACAGGGGGCGATTTTACGAAACACCATATATTTT. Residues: CASSGGGQGAILRNTIYF.

The CDR3 DNA is TGTGCCAGCAGCCAAGAGGGACGCTGGTCCAAACTGGCGGGAGGGTACAATGAGCAGTTCTTC. Translated: CASSQEGRWSKLAGGYNEQFF. The chain recombines TRBV3-1 with TRBJ2-1, with TRBD2 identical over 9 bases. CDR3 length: 21 amino acids. Germline CDR1 is LGHDT and CDR2 is YNNKEL (reference sequence). Trimming at V came to 0 bases and at J to 4 bases, leaving 19 bases not matched to a gene.

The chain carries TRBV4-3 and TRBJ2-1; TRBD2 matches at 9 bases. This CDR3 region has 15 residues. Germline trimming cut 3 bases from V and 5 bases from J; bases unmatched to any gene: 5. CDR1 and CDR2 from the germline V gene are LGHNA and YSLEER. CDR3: CASSHLAGAHNEQFF. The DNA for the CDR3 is TGCGCCAGCAGCCATTTAGCGGGAGCCCACAATGAGCAGTTCTTC.

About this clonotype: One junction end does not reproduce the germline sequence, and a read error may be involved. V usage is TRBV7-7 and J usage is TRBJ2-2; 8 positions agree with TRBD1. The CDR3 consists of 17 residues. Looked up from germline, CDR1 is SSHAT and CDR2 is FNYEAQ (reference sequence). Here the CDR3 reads CASSRPSRQGAAGELFF. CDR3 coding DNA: TGTGCTAGCAGTCGCCCGAGCAGGCAGGGGGCGGCCGGGGAGCTGTTTTTT.

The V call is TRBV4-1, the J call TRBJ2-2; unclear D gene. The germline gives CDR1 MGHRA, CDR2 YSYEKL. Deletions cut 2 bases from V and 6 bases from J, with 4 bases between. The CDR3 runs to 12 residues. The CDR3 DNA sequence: TGCGCCAGCAGCCAACTGGCCGGGGAGCTGTTTTTT. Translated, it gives CASSQLAGELFF.

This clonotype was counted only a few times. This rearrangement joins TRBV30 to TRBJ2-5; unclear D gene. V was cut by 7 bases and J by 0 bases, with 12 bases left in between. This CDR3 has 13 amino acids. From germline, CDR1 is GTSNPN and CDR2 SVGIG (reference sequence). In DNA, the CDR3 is TGTGCCTCAGGTCTCAATTACCAAGAGACCCAGTACTTC. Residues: CASGLNYQETQYF.

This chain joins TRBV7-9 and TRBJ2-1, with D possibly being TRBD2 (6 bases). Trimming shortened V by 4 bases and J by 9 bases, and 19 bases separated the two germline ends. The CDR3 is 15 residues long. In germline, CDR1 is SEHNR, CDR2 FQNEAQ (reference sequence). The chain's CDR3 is CASSSMRYSGPEQFF. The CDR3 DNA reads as TGTGCCAGCAGCTCCATGCGCTATAGCGGTCCTGAGCAGTTCTTC.

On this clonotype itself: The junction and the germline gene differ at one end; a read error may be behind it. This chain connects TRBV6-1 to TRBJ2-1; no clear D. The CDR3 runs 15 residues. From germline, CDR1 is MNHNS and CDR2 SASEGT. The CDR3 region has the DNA TGTGTCAGCACCCACGGCCTAGGGAACTACAATGAGCAGTTCTTC. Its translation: CVSTHGLGNYNEQFF.

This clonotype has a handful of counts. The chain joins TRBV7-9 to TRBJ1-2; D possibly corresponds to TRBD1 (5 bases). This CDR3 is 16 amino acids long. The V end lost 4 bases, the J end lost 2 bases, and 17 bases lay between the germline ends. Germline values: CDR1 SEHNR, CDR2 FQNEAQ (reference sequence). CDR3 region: CASSSSSGHENYGYTF. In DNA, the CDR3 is TGTGCCAGCAGCTCCTCGAGCGGACACGAGAACTATGGCTACACCTTC.